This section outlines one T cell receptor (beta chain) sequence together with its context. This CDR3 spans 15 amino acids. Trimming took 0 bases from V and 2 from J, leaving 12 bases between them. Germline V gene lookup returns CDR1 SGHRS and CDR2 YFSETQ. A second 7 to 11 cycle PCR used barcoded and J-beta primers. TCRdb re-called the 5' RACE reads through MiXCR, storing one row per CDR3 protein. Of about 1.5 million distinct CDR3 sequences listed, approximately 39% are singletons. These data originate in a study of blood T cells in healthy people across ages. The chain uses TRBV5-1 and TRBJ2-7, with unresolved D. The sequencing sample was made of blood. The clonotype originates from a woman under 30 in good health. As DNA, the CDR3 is TGCGCCAGCAGCTTGGGACCCCAAATTACCTACGAGCAGTACTTC. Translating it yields CASSLGPQITYEQYF.